Sequencing of this T cell receptor beta chain was carried out in a study of CD8 T cells in Susac syndrome. RNA amounts of about 0.45 to 1 ug underwent reverse transcription with random hexamers. Multiplex PCR with immunoSEQ amplified the TCR beta CDR3 across 54 Vbeta and 13 Jbeta. MiXCR, run by TCRdb on the immunoSEQ multiplex PCR reads, gives a single entry per CDR3 protein. Among 110,000 or so distinct CDR3 sequences listed, about 96% were seen once. The CDR3 loop spans 15 amino acids. The germline gives CDR1 MNHEY, CDR2 SVGAGI. The V end lost 11 bases, the J end lost 1 base, and 19 bases lay between the germline ends. Sequencing of TCR beta covered CD8+ and CD4+ T cells obtained from blood. Healthy donors formed controls matched for age and sex. While CD8+ and CD4+ T cells were isolated negatively, TEMRA cells were enriched by FACS.

The chain joins TRBV6-5 to TRBJ2-3, with D perhaps matching TRBD1 (6 bases). This receptor was identified in a human donor in good health. The sample taken for sequencing was CD4+ T cells from PBMCs. The CDR3 DNA sequence: TGTGCCGCCTCCTTCCCAGGGGCCGGCACAGATACGCAGTATTTT. Protein sequence: CAASFPGAGTDTQYF.